The rows below give T cell receptor beta chains drawn from one sample of a study of blood T cell repertoires in COVID-19. The method was immunoSEQ multiplex PCR; TCRdb's version includes in-frame clones alone and lacks a portion of them. The sample records over 60,000 clones, 70% to 85% being singletons. Material for sequencing was peripheral blood. These receptors all come from a man aged 45-65 years with COVID-19, enrolled during active disease. Both conserved end residues are part of each CDR3. The order of the fields is CDR3 protein, CDR3 DNA, V gene, clone size, CDR3 length, D gene, J gene. D genes are given only for firm matches. The listing skips clone size in some rows; elsewhere it reads once, few, many or a size class.

CASSYRSSGAIREQFF TGTGCCAGCAGTTACAGATCTAGCGGGGCGATTCGAGAGCAGTTCTTC TRBV6-6 NA 16 TRBD2 TRBJ2-1
CASSLDSTGELFF TGTGCCAGCAGCTTAGACTCTACCGGGGAGCTGTTTTTT TRBV7-2 NA 13 NA TRBJ2-2
CASGKDRDEKLFF TGTGCCAGTGGGAAAGACAGGGACGAAAAACTGTTTTTT TRBV19 NA 13 TRBD1 TRBJ1-4
CASSPPQGHTGELFF TGTGCCAGCTCACCACCTCAGGGCCACACCGGGGAGCTGTTTTTT TRBV18 NA 15 NA TRBJ2-2
CASSGGNQPQHF TGTGCCAGTTCAGGGGGCAATCAGCCCCAGCATTTT TRBV12-3/TRBV12-4 NA 12 NA TRBJ1-5
CASSSSRQGWTEAFF TGTGCCAGCAGCTCCTCCAGACAGGGTTGGACTGAAGCTTTCTTT TRBV11-2 NA 15 TRBD1 TRBJ1-1
CASKEGASYNSPLHF TGTGCCAGCAAGGAGGGGGCATCCTATAATTCACCCCTCCACTTT TRBV2 NA 15 TRBD1 TRBJ1-6
CASSQQGNQPQHF TGTGCCAGTAGCCAACAGGGGAATCAGCCCCAGCATTTT TRBV19 NA 13 TRBD1 TRBJ1-5
CASSDSPGQTTNYGYTF TGTGCCAGCAGTGACTCCCCGGGACAGACTACTAACTATGGCTACACCTTC TRBV6-4 NA 17 TRBD1 TRBJ1-2
CASSLGATGQPQHF TGTGCCAGCAGCTTAGGGGCGACGGGGCAGCCCCAGCATTTT TRBV7-9 NA 14 NA TRBJ1-5
CASSLAGQGVSPLHF TGTGCCAGCAGCTTAGCGGGACAGGGGGTGTCACCCCTCCACTTT TRBV7-9 NA 15 TRBD1 TRBJ1-6
CASSHGTELMNGYTF TGCGCCAGCAGCCACGGGACAGAACTTATGAATGGCTACACCTTC TRBV5-1 NA 15 TRBD1 TRBJ1-2
CASTGQVTGAF TGTGCCAGCACAGGACAGGTCACAGGGGCCTTC TRBV2 NA 11 TRBD1 TRBJ1-2
CASSLSGETQYF TGTGCCAGCAGCTTGTCCGGAGAGACCCAGTACTTC TRBV5-5 NA 12 NA TRBJ2-5
CASSLDVTSGGRTDTQYF TGTGCCAGCAGCTTAGATGTAACTAGCGGGGGTAGAACAGATACGCAGTATTTT TRBV7-2 NA 18 TRBD2 TRBJ2-3
CASSNDGKNTEAFF TGTGCCAGCTCCAACGACGGGAAGAACACTGAAGCTTTCTTT TRBV18 NA 14 NA TRBJ1-1
CASSQLDSGHTYF TGTGCCAGCAGCCAACTTGACTCAGGACATACGTACTTC TRBV4-2 NA 13 NA TRBJ2-7
CASSADTDTQYF TGCGCCAGCAGCGCGGACACAGATACGCAGTATTTT TRBV5-1 NA 12 NA TRBJ2-3
CASSSLQGQGYTF TGTGCCAGCAGCTCCCTACAGGGACAGGGCTACACCTTC TRBV13 NA 13 TRBD1 TRBJ1-2
CASSVYRGLDTEAFF TGTGCCAGCTCGGTTTACAGGGGGCTCGACACTGAAGCTTTCTTT TRBV18 NA 15 TRBD1 TRBJ1-1
CASSPSLLAGGPGEQFF TGTGCCAGCTCACCTTCCTTACTAGCGGGGGGGCCGGGTGAGCAGTTCTTC TRBV18 once 17 TRBD2 TRBJ2-1
CASSKEVQGPNEQFF TGCGCCAGCAGTAAAGAGGTACAGGGTCCGAATGAGCAGTTCTTC TRBV10-2 NA 15 NA TRBJ2-1
CASTGTGGLNEQFF TGTGCCAGCACCGGGACAGGGGGCCTCAATGAGCAGTTCTTC TRBV6-5 NA 14 TRBD1 TRBJ2-1
CASSSTGQGLNYGYTF TGTGCCAGCAGCTCTACTGGACAGGGATTAAACTATGGCTACACCTTC TRBV5-7 NA 16 TRBD1 TRBJ1-2
CASSQHHRENTIYF TGCGCCAGCAGCCAGCATCACAGGGAAAACACCATATATTTT TRBV4-3 NA 14 NA TRBJ1-3
CSVSTSSQETQYF TGCAGCGTCTCCACTAGCTCCCAAGAGACCCAGTACTTC TRBV29-1 NA 13 NA TRBJ2-5
CATSRERGLSEQFF TGTGCCACCAGCAGAGAGCGGGGGTTGAGTGAGCAGTTCTTC TRBV15 NA 14 TRBD2 TRBJ2-1
CASSFRHLTEAFF TGTGCCAGCAGCTTCAGACACCTCACTGAAGCTTTCTTT TRBV6-2/TRBV6-3 NA 13 NA TRBJ1-1
CAWTYSGTGANVLTF TGTGCCTGGACCTACTCGGGGACTGGGGCCAACGTCCTGACTTTC TRBV30 NA 15 NA TRBJ2-6
CASSVWTGGRTGELFF TGTGCCAGCAGCGTTTGGACAGGGGGCCGCACCGGGGAGCTGTTTTTT TRBV9 NA 16 TRBD1 TRBJ2-2
CASSGSGQGTTEQYF TGTGCCAGCTCAGGGTCGGGACAGGGGACGACCGAGCAGTACTTC TRBV18 NA 15 TRBD1 TRBJ2-7
CASIGQDAYEQYF TGTGCCAGCATCGGACAGGATGCCTACGAGCAGTACTTC TRBV12-3/TRBV12-4 NA 13 TRBD1 TRBJ2-7
CASSSTGGEETQYF TGTGCCAGCAGCTCCACAGGGGGCGAAGAGACCCAGTACTTC TRBV7-8 NA 14 TRBD1 TRBJ2-5
CASSLVSVNTEAFF TGCGCCAGCAGCTTGGTATCCGTGAACACTGAAGCTTTCTTT TRBV5-1 NA 14 NA TRBJ1-1
CASSQGRVTRWRGYGYTF TGTGCCAGCAGCCAAGGCAGGGTTACTCGGTGGCGTGGATATGGCTACACCTTC TRBV3-1/TRBV3-2 NA 18 NA TRBJ1-2
CASSPSGQGLSYEQYF TGTGCCAGCAGCCCCTCGGGACAGGGGCTTTCCTACGAGCAGTACTTC TRBV9 NA 16 TRBD1 TRBJ2-7
CASSVASRQGYLTAADTQYF TGTGCCAGCAGCGTAGCTTCGAGACAGGGTTATCTTACGGCGGCAGATACGCAGTATTTT TRBV9 NA 20 TRBD1 TRBJ2-3
CASSQDGGSGNYEQYF TGTGCCAGCAGCCAAGATGGTGGTAGCGGGAACTACGAGCAGTACTTC TRBV4-2 NA 16 TRBD2 TRBJ2-7
CASSRGQGLEQYF TGTGCCAGCAGCCGGGGACAGGGACTCGAGCAGTACTTC TRBV11-2 NA 13 TRBD1 TRBJ2-7
CASSLRQRGALVTDTQYF TGTGCCAGCAGCCTCCGACAGCGGGGGGCTTTGGTGACAGATACGCAGTATTTT TRBV7-9 NA 18 TRBD2 TRBJ2-3
CASGSETQYF TGTGCCAGCGGCTCAGAGACCCAGTACTTC TRBV12-3/TRBV12-4 NA 10 NA TRBJ2-5
CASSVRTGLRETQYF TGTGCCAGCAGCGTCCGAACAGGGCTAAGAGAGACCCAGTACTTC TRBV14 NA 15 NA TRBJ2-5
CSTTGVPLYGYTF TGCAGCACCACGGGGGTACCACTCTATGGCTACACCTTC TRBV29-1 NA 13 NA TRBJ1-2
CASSDVTGYEQYF TGTGCCAGCAGTGACGTGACGGGGTACGAGCAGTACTTC TRBV2 NA 13 NA TRBJ2-7
CASSERATGGKIYGYTF TGTGCCAGCAGTGAGCGCGCTACAGGGGGCAAGATCTATGGCTACACCTTC TRBV6-1 NA 17 TRBD1 TRBJ1-2